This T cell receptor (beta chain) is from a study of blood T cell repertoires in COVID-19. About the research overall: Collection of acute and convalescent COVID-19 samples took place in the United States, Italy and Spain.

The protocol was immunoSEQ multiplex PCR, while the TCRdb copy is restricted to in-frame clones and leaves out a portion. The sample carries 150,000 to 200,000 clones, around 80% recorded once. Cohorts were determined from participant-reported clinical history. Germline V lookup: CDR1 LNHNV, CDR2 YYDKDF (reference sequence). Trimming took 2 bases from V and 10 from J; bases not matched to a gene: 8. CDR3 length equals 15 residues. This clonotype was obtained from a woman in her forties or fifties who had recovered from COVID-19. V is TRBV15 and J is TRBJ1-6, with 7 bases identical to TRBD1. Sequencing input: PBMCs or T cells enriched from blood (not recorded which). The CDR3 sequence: CATSRSGRGESPLHF. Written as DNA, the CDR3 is TGTGCCACCAGCAGATCGGGCAGGGGGGAATCACCCCTCCACTTT.